The 24 T cell receptor beta chains below were found in one sample sequenced in a study of cytomegalovirus exposure and HLA in healthy donors. The PCR contained 60 Vbeta and 13 Jbeta primers. Generated by immunoSEQ multiplex PCR, the TCRdb table keeps only in-frame clones and is missing some. The sample yields some 130,000 clones, around 63% seen once. The specimen sequenced was PBMCs. The origin of the receptors is a human donor in good health.

The CDR3 protein is CASSQDRYRMIYNEQFF. CDR3 nucleotide sequence: TGCGCCAGCAGCCAAGATAGGTACAGGATGATCTACAATGAGCAGTTCTTC. This chain connects TRBV4-3 to TRBJ2-1; D might be TRBD1 (5 bases). This CDR3 contains 17 residues. Germline V CDR1 and CDR2: LGHNA, YSLEER. The V and J ends lost 0 bases and 3 bases respectively, with 15 bases between them.

This clone was counted only a few times. The chain combines TRBV18 with TRBJ1-1; 10 bases are a match to TRBD1. Germline V CDR1 and CDR2: KGHSH, LQKENI. This CDR3 contains 14 residues. The V segment lost 6 bases and the J segment 5 bases; nucleotides outside the gene matches: 6. As DNA, the CDR3 is TGTGCCAGCTCTGCCGGGACAGGGGCAACTGAAGCTTTCTTT. It yields the protein CASSAGTGATEAFF.

The V gene is TRBV6-8, the J gene TRBJ2-7; a possible D gene is TRBD2 (5 bases). Germline V gene data show CDR1 as MNHGY and CDR2 as SAAAGT. The CDR3 is 12 amino acids. Deletions cut 7 bases from V and 0 bases from J, with 7 bases between. CDR3 sequence reads: CASNTSSYEQYF. The CDR3 DNA is TGTGCCAGCAATACTAGCTCCTACGAGCAGTACTTC.

A few counts support this clone. V and J are TRBV4-1 and TRBJ2-3, with 8 bases aligning to TRBD2. V lost 7 bases to trimming and J lost 2 bases; unmatched junction nucleotides: 8. This CDR3 has 15 residues. Germline-derived CDR1 and CDR2 are MGHRA and YSYEKL. The CDR3 region has the DNA TGCGCCAGCACCCCCCAGCGGGGGACCACAGATACGCAGTATTTT. It encodes CASTPQRGTTDTQYF.

This clone appeared a few times. The J gene is TRBJ2-1, the V gene TRBV7-3; D is undetermined. The V gene lost 2 bases and the J gene lost 0 bases, with 8 bases spanning the gap. CDR3 length: 15 amino acids. From germline, CDR1 is SGHTA and CDR2 FQGTGA. The CDR3 reads CASSLLGTSYNEQFF. CDR3 nucleotide sequence: TGTGCCAGCAGCTTATTGGGCACCTCCTACAATGAGCAGTTCTTC.

The V call is TRBV10-3, the J call TRBJ2-2; perhaps TRBD2 as D (6 bases). The germline gives CDR1 ENHRY, CDR2 SYGVKD. V was clipped by 5 bases and J by 0 bases, with 10 bases between them. The CDR3 spans 15 residues. This CDR3 is CAISSGTANTGELFF. CDR3 sequence (DNA): TGTGCCATCAGTTCCGGGACTGCGAACACCGGGGAGCTGTTTTTT.

The V call is TRBV27, the J call TRBJ2-1, with D possibly matching TRBD2 (6 bases). The CDR3 has 14 amino acids. Trimming cost V 8 bases and J 2 bases, with 13 bases left between them. Germline V gives CDR1 MNHEY, CDR2 SMNVEV (reference sequence). CDR3 DNA: TGTGCCAGCTGTCTAGCGAGACCCTACAATGAGCAGTTCTTC. It is translated as CASCLARPYNEQFF.

The J gene is TRBJ2-1, the V gene TRBV9; 9 bases line up with TRBD1. Losses at the gene ends were 4 bases for V and 3 bases for J; bases not matched to a gene: 8. Looked up from germline, CDR1 is SGDLS and CDR2 is YYNGEE. This CDR3 contains 16 residues. CDR3 coding DNA: TGTGCCAGCAGCCTAAAGCGGACAGGGGTCTACAATGAGCAGTTCTTC. Translating it yields CASSLKRTGVYNEQFF.

This clone has just a few counts. The chain links TRBV7-9 to TRBJ2-5, with D possibly matching TRBD2 (6 bases). CDR1 and CDR2 (germline): SEHNR, FQNEAQ (reference sequence). This CDR3 has 15 amino acids. V was clipped by 5 bases and J by 4 bases, with 17 bases between them. The CDR3 nucleotides read TGTGCCAGCAGCCCCCAGCGGGCGGTGGCAGAGACCCAGTACTTC. This sequence encodes CASSPQRAVAETQYF.

In its sample, this clone was seen a few times. The CDR3: CASRSPWREPTYNEQFF. As DNA, the CDR3 is TGTGCAAGTCGCTCACCTTGGCGGGAGCCGACCTACAATGAGCAGTTCTTC. The genes are TRBV12-2 and TRBJ2-1; the table gives TRBD2 as D, unverified against the DNA. TRBV12-2 is reported as a pseudogene. CDR3 length: 17 amino acids.

V and J are TRBV7-6 and TRBJ2-2; a weak D match, TRBD2 (5 bases). Germline values: CDR1 SGHVS, CDR2 FNYEAQ. The CDR3 runs to 15 residues. V was pared by 0 bases and J by 5 bases, with 10 bases between. This chain's CDR3 is CASSLAGVGTGELFF. The CDR3 DNA reads TGTGCCAGCAGCTTAGCGGGAGTGGGAACCGGGGAGCTGTTTTTT.

V is TRBV7-9 and J is TRBJ2-3; weak D call: TRBD2 (6 bases). Germline V gene sequence: CDR1 SEHNR, CDR2 FQNEAQ (reference sequence). The germline V and J ends were trimmed by 5 bases and 0 bases, with 9 bases remaining between them. CDR3 size: 14 residues. CDR3 sequence: CASSPGLSTDTQYF. CDR3 nucleotide sequence: TGTGCCAGCAGCCCGGGACTCAGCACAGATACGCAGTATTTT.

The gene calls are TRBV28 and TRBJ2-5, with 7 nucleotides matching TRBD1. CDR3 length: 14 residues. CDR1 and CDR2 (germline): MDHEN, SYDVKM. V shed 8 bases and J 5 bases; nucleotides not matched to a gene: 11. The CDR3 DNA sequence: TGTGCCAGCGCACCGATACAGGGGATGGAGACCCAGTACTTC. Translating it yields CASAPIQGMETQYF.

The chain has TRBV7-7 and TRBJ2-2, with D possibly TRBD2 on 6 matching bases. Germline lookup yields CDR1 SSHAT and CDR2 FNYEAQ (reference sequence). V was clipped by 1 base and J by 7 bases, with 13 bases between them. CDR3 length: 15 amino acids. The CDR3 coding sequence is TGTGCCAGCAGCTTAGAACGGGGGATCGGCGGGGAGCTGTTTTTT. Protein: CASSLERGIGGELFF. Complete variable domain (other parts from reference TRBV7-7 and TRBJ2-2): GAGVSQSPRYKVTKRGQDVTLRCDPISSHATLYWYQQALGQGPEFLTYFNYEAQPDKSGLPSDRFSAERPEGSISTLTIQRTEQRDSAMYRCASSLERGIGGELFFGEGSRLTVL.

The chain is built from TRBV18 and TRBJ1-2; 9 bases align to TRBD1. The CDR3 runs to 16 residues. After removal of 2 bases from V and 4 bases from J, the junction contained 8 bases not matched to a gene. Germline assignment: CDR1 KGHSH and CDR2 LQKENI. CDR3: CASSPAAGTGPYGYTF. CDR3 in DNA: TGTGCCAGCTCACCAGCTGCCGGGACAGGGCCCTATGGCTACACCTTC.

The V gene is TRBV25-1, the J gene TRBJ2-3; TRBD2 agrees at 8 bases. Trimming at V came to 6 bases and at J to 3 bases, leaving 5 bases not matched to a gene. The CDR3 has 14 amino acids. CDR1 MGHDK and CDR2 SYGVNS come from the germline V gene. The CDR3 reads CASRDPGGTDTQYF. The DNA of the CDR3 is TGTGCCAGCAGGGACCCGGGGGGGACAGATACGCAGTATTTT.

V and J are TRBV11-3 and TRBJ1-1, with 7 bases fitting TRBD1. The CDR3 consists of 14 residues. Germline CDR1 SGHNT, CDR2 YENEEA. V dropped 4 bases and J dropped 6; count of bases not matched to a gene: 8. CDR3 loop: CASSSRGTAPEAFF. The CDR3 DNA reads TGTGCCAGCAGCTCTCGCGGGACAGCACCTGAAGCTTTCTTT.

This clone appeared a single time. The V call is TRBV5-1, the J call TRBJ2-1; the match to TRBD2 covers 12 bases. The V and J ends lost 4 bases and 8 bases, in that order; junction bases with no gene match: 10. The CDR3 contains 16 residues. Germline V CDR1 and CDR2: SGHRS, YFSETQ. CDR3 in DNA: TGCGCCAGCAGCATGATGAGACTAGCGGGAGAAGATGAGCAGTTCTTC. It specifies CASSMMRLAGEDEQFF.

The V call is TRBV4-1, the J call TRBJ1-2, with D possibly matching TRBD1 (5 bases). Germline CDR1 is MGHRA and CDR2 is YSYEKL. The germline V and J ends were trimmed by 5 bases and 1 base, with 11 bases remaining between them. This CDR3 is built from 14 residues. CDR3 in DNA: TGCGCCAGCAGCTCATCGGGGGTTAACTATGGCTACACCTTC. Amino acid sequence: CASSSSGVNYGYTF.

The J gene is TRBJ1-5, the V gene TRBV5-1; perhaps TRBD1 as D (5 bases). V lost 3 bases and J lost 4, with 14 bases in between. Germline V CDR1 and CDR2: SGHRS, YFSETQ. This CDR3 is built from 15 residues. Written as DNA, the CDR3 is TGCGCCAGCAGCTATGACGGGGGTAGAAATCAGCCCCAGCATTTT. Translating gives CASSYDGGRNQPQHF.

The chain has TRBV5-1 and TRBJ2-2, with D maybe TRBD2 (6 bases). Germline CDR1 reads SGHRS; CDR2 reads YFSETQ. The CDR3 has 16 amino acids. Trimming left V 0 bases short and J 2 bases short, with 11 bases between. The CDR3 loop reads CASSLGWRVNTGELFF. The CDR3, as DNA: TGCGCCAGCAGCTTGGGGTGGAGGGTAAACACCGGGGAGCTGTTTTTT.

A few counts support this clone. The chain recombines TRBV2 with TRBJ2-7, with 7 bases matching TRBD1. The germline CDR1 and CDR2 sequences are SNHLY and FYNNEI. The CDR3 loop spans 14 amino acids. V lost 4 bases, J lost 3 bases, and 6 bases stayed unmatched. DNA of the CDR3: TGTGCCAGCAGTGCCAACAGGGGAATCTACGAGCAGTACTTC. Translating gives CASSANRGIYEQYF.

The chain is built from TRBV7-2 and TRBJ1-1, with D tentatively TRBD1 (5 bases). Germline loops: CDR1 SGHTA, CDR2 FQGNSA. V was shortened by 4 bases and J by 0 bases, with 12 bases between the two germline ends. The CDR3 has 15 residues. CDR3 in amino acids: CASSSPDSLNTEAFF. The CDR3 DNA reads as TGTGCCAGCAGCTCTCCTGACAGCTTGAACACTGAAGCTTTCTTT.

With regard to this clone: At the DNA level, this CDR3 is encoded by other sequences in the same sample as well. The V call is TRBV9, the J call TRBJ2-3; no definite D call. Per germline, CDR1 SGDLS and CDR2 YYNGEE. The CDR3 has 14 amino acids. V lost 2 bases and J 0 bases, leaving 7 bases between the germline ends. CDR3 amino acids: CASSVLASTDTQYF. The DNA of the CDR3 is TGTGCCAGCAGCGTTTTAGCTAGCACAGATACGCAGTATTTT.